Included here is one T cell receptor (beta chain) sequence, with context. What it binds is not known. Everyone who gave samples was a healthy Caucasian. A universal primer site was incorporated via template switching, and the cDNA contained unique molecular identifiers. TCRdb redid the calling of the 5' RACE reads with MiXCR, one entry per CDR3 protein. The sample includes roughly 710,000 distinct CDR3 sequences, roughly 6% of them seen just once. These data are taken from a study of identical twins. General study findings and limits: Excess sharing by twins proved weaker in beta out-of-frame sequences. Models underestimated how often monozygotic twins shared out-of-frame TCR alpha.

In germline, CDR1 is SGHTA, CDR2 FQGNSA. The V gene end was trimmed by 1 base and the J gene end by 6 bases; junction bases not matched to a gene: 8. There are 16 residues in the CDR3. The chain uses TRBV7-2 and TRBJ1-2, with TRBD1 matching 10 bases. The sequencing sample was made of naive T cells sorted from blood. The origin of this receptor is a man between 18 and 29 years old in good health. CDR3 sequence (DNA): TGTGCCAGCAGCTTAGTCAGGGACAGGGGAAAGAATGGCTACACCTTC. Translated: CASSLVRDRGKNGYTF.